The 24 T cell receptor beta chains listed next were all sequenced from one sample in a study of T-cell reconstitution after alpha-beta-depleted transplantation in children. A library of TCRbeta sequences, prepared with unique molecular identifiers, was generated. TCRdb re-called the PCR reads through MiXCR, storing one row per CDR3 protein. The profile shows a few hundred thousand distinct CDR3 sequences, 43% of them singletons. The sequenced sample was PBMCs, obtained before TCRalphabeta/CD19-depleted stem cell transplant. These receptors all come from a girl aged 2 to 9 with aplastic anemia, due to receive a stem cell transplant.

This clonotype was counted only a few times. The V gene is TRBV20-1, the J gene TRBJ1-1; no firm D call. Looked up from germline, CDR1 is DFQATT and CDR2 is SNEGSKA (reference sequence). The ends were cut back, 4 bases at V and 1 base at J, with 16 bases in the middle. The CDR3 covers 15 residues. The CDR3 region is CSATPRITANTEAFF. CDR3 nucleotides: TGCAGTGCTACTCCCCGGATTACAGCGAACACTGAAGCTTTCTTT.

This clonotype has ten or more counts. The chain uses TRBV5-1 and TRBJ2-1, with TRBD2 matching over 9 bases. The CDR3 is made up of 14 amino acids. Unmatched junction bases numbered 5, after V lost 2 bases and J lost 8 bases. The V gene's germline CDR1 is SGHRS and CDR2 YFSETQ. CDR3 nucleotides: TGCGCCAGCAGCTTAGCGGGAGGCGGACATGAGCAGTTCTTC. It is translated as CASSLAGGGHEQFF.

The chain is built from TRBV19 and TRBJ2-1; 13 bases agree with TRBD2. V gave up 6 bases and J gave up 5 bases; unmatched junction bases: 4. From germline, CDR1 is LNHDA and CDR2 SQIVND (reference sequence). The CDR3 is made up of 15 amino acids. The DNA for the CDR3 is TGTGCCAGTAGAGGACTAGCGGGAGTAGACAATGAGCAGTTCTTC. As protein: CASRGLAGVDNEQFF. Using reference TRBV19 and TRBJ2-1 for the parts outside the CDR3, the full variable domain is DGGITQSPKYLFRKEGQNVTLSCEQNLNHDAMYWYRQDPGQGLRLIYYSQIVNDFQKGDIAEGYSVSREKKESFPLTVTSAQKNPTAFYLCASRGLAGVDNEQFFGPGTRLTVL.

There are many counts of this clonotype. V and J are TRBV6-1 and TRBJ1-3; possibly TRBD1 for D (5 bases). The germline CDR1 and CDR2 sequences are MNHNS and SASEGT. The CDR3 loop spans 15 amino acids. V gave up 8 bases and J gave up 0 bases, with 14 bases separating them. This CDR3 is CASALLGGSGNTIYF. The CDR3 DNA sequence: TGTGCCAGCGCTTTATTGGGGGGCTCTGGAAACACCATATATTTT.

This chain links TRBV20-1 with TRBJ2-5; the D gene is possibly TRBD2 (6 bases). V lost 0 bases and J lost 4, with 15 bases in between. The CDR3 is 15 amino acids. The germline V gene encodes CDR1 DFQATT and CDR2 SNEGSKA (reference sequence). The CDR3: CSARDPTGAGETQYF. The CDR3 region has the DNA TGCAGTGCTAGAGATCCGACGGGAGCGGGAGAGACCCAGTACTTC.

In this sample, this clonotype turned up a few times. The chain carries TRBV4-2 and TRBJ2-6, with TRBD1 matching 7 bases. CDR3 length equals 18 residues. V was pared by 2 bases and J by 2 bases, with 9 bases of the junction left unmatched. Germline V gene sequence: CDR1 LGHNA, CDR2 YNFKEQ. The CDR3: CASSQYGTENTGANVLTF. Written as DNA, the CDR3 is TGTGCCAGCAGCCAATACGGGACAGAAAACACTGGGGCCAACGTCCTGACTTTC.

A single count supports this clonotype. The chain couples TRBV9 to TRBJ2-2, with 8 nucleotides matching TRBD2. Germline lookup yields CDR1 SGDLS and CDR2 YYNGEE. V gave up 2 bases and J gave up 5 bases; unmatched junction bases: 2. This CDR3 spans 14 amino acids. CDR3 loop: CASSVTSVTGELFF. Written as DNA, the CDR3 is TGTGCCAGCAGCGTGACTAGCGTGACCGGGGAGCTGTTTTTT.

This clonotype is a singleton in its sample. CDR3 residues: CASSLGGTVYNEQFF. The CDR3 coding sequence is TGTGCCAGCAGTTTAGGCGGGACAGTCTACAATGAGCAGTTCTTC. The chain employs TRBV12-3 or TRBV12-4 and TRBJ2-1, with a possible D match to TRBD1 (7 bases). This CDR3 contains 15 residues. With 1 base removed from V and 3 bases from J, the gap between germline ends came to 10 bases.

This CDR3 reads CSADNRGGPYEQYF. Written as DNA, the CDR3 is TGCAGTGCTGATAACCGGGGCGGGCCCTACGAGCAGTACTTC. The chain uses TRBV20-1 and TRBJ2-7; D is possibly TRBD1 or TRBD2 (5 bases each). Trimming cost V 5 bases and J 2 bases, with 16 bases left between them. Germline V gene sequence: CDR1 DFQATT, CDR2 SNEGSKA (reference sequence). This CDR3 is built from 14 residues.

This clonotype was seen repeatedly, ten times or more. The rearrangement uses TRBV6-1 and TRBJ1-5; D is perhaps TRBD1 (6 bases). V lost 5 bases and J lost 2, with 13 bases in between. The V gene's germline CDR1 is MNHNS and CDR2 SASEGT. This CDR3 contains 15 residues. The CDR3 DNA is TGTGCCAGCAGTCCCAGACAGGTTCGCAATCAGCCCCAGCATTTT. It yields the protein CASSPRQVRNQPQHF.

This clonotype came up a few times. V is TRBV25-1 and J is TRBJ2-1; 12 bases align to TRBD2. The germline V gene has CDR1 MGHDK and CDR2 SYGVNS. The V gene end was trimmed by 2 bases and the J gene end by 12 bases; junction bases not matched to a gene: 17. This CDR3 is 18 amino acids long. The CDR3, as DNA: TGTGCCAGCAGTGAACAAGTAGGGGTTACTAGCGGGGGGCACGGGCAGTTCTTC. This translates into CASSEQVGVTSGGHGQFF.

This chain joins TRBV28 and TRBJ1-2, with 8 bases matching TRBD1. Per the germline V gene, CDR1 is MDHEN and CDR2 is SYDVKM. The CDR3 has 13 amino acids. After removal of 8 bases from V and 6 bases from J, the junction contained 8 bases not matched to a gene. The CDR3, as DNA: TGTGCCAGCGGAGGGGACAGGAGGAATGGCTACACCTTC. Amino acids: CASGGDRRNGYTF.

Ten or more counts support this clonotype. This sequence joins TRBV20-1 and TRBJ2-1, with D possibly TRBD1 on 5 matching bases. The CDR3 contains 15 residues. The germline V and J ends were trimmed by 4 bases and 0 bases, with 13 bases remaining between them. In germline, CDR1 is DFQATT, CDR2 SNEGSKA (reference sequence). The CDR3 DNA reads TGCAGTGCTACCCTGGGGCGGAGCTCCTACAATGAGCAGTTCTTC. As protein: CSATLGRSSYNEQFF.

This clonotype was recorded many times. V gene TRBV4-2 combines with J gene TRBJ2-2; possibly TRBD1 for D (6 bases). V lost 4 bases, J lost 1 base, and 13 bases lay in between. Germline CDR1 and CDR2: LGHNA and YNFKEQ. CDR3 length equals 16 residues. The CDR3 here is CASSPGGTENTGELFF. In DNA form, the CDR3 reads TGTGCCAGCAGCCCTGGGGGCACAGAGAACACCGGGGAGCTGTTTTTT.

As for this clonotype: A read error may produce the germline difference seen at one junction end. The V call is TRBV20-1, the J call TRBJ2-5; 8 bases match TRBD2. The CDR3 runs 16 residues. CDR1 is DFQATT, CDR2 SNEGSKA, per germline (reference sequence). CDR3 residues: CCARGPGRPGGETQYF. The CDR3 DNA follows: TGCTGTGCCAGAGGTCCGGGCAGACCGGGGGGGGAGACCCAGTACTTC.

The sample holds many counts of this clonotype. The CDR3 region is CSAPQRDLNEQFF. CDR3 sequence (DNA): TGCAGTGCCCCCCAACGGGACCTAAATGAGCAGTTCTTC. This rearrangement joins TRBV20-1 to TRBJ2-1, with D perhaps being TRBD1 or TRBD2 (5 bases each). Per germline, CDR1 DFQATT and CDR2 SNEGSKA (reference sequence). The CDR3 runs 13 residues. Trimming removed 6 bases from V and 7 bases from J, with 16 bases in between.

V gene TRBV20-1 combines with J gene TRBJ2-7, with D maybe TRBD1 (5 bases). This CDR3 has 12 residues. Deletions cut 3 bases from V and 7 bases from J, with 13 bases between. Germline CDR1 and CDR2: DFQATT and SNEGSKA (reference sequence). The CDR3 region is CSARTALGEQYF. CDR3 sequence (DNA): TGCAGTGCTAGGACAGCGTTGGGGGAGCAGTACTTC.

This chain connects TRBV18 to TRBJ2-7; TRBD1 aligns across 7 bases. The CDR3 runs to 15 residues. J was trimmed by 2 bases and V by 2 bases; bases with no gene match: 6. Germline V CDR1 and CDR2: KGHSH, LQKENI. The CDR3 loop is CASSPNPGQPYEQYF. In nucleotides, the CDR3 is TGTGCCAGCTCACCAAACCCGGGACAGCCCTACGAGCAGTACTTC.

The chain combines TRBV20-1 with TRBJ2-1; TRBD2 matches 14 bases. From germline, CDR1 is DFQATT and CDR2 SNEGSKA (reference sequence). The CDR3 spans 17 residues. V shed 6 bases, J shed 4 bases, and the junction held 11 bases outside the gene matches. CDR3 DNA: TGCAGTGCCCCCCCGACTAGCGGGAGGGTTCGGTACAATGAGCAGTTCTTC. This translates into CSAPPTSGRVRYNEQFF.

This clonotype was observed at least ten times. V is TRBV29-1 and J is TRBJ2-2; 11 nucleotides match TRBD1. Losses at the gene ends were 5 bases for V and 6 bases for J; bases not matched to a gene: 11. Germline CDR1 and CDR2: SQVTM and ANQGSEA. This CDR3 has 16 residues. CDR3 in DNA: TGCAGCGTTCTTTCCGGGACAGGGGGTTCGTCCGGGGAGCTGTTTTTT. Protein product: CSVLSGTGGSSGELFF.

On this clonotype: An end of the junction differs from the germline gene, which may be a read error. The chain employs TRBV10-3 and TRBJ1-2, with TRBD1 matching over 8 bases. The CDR3 covers 15 residues. CDR1 and CDR2 from the germline V gene are ENHRY and SYGVKD. CDR3 in DNA: TGTCCCATCAGTATGACAGGGGACCTTGGAGATGGCCACACCTTC. It is translated as CPISMTGDLGDGHTF.

There are a few counts of this clonotype. The chain joins TRBV27 to TRBJ2-7; 9 bases align to TRBD2. The J segment lost 5 bases and the V segment lost 0 bases, leaving 2 bases of the junction unmatched. CDR3 length: 14 amino acids. Germline assignment: CDR1 MNHEY and CDR2 SMNVEV (reference sequence). CDR3 sequence reads: CASSLSSGSHEQYF. For the CDR3, the DNA is TGTGCCAGCAGTTTATCTAGCGGGAGCCACGAGCAGTACTTC.

The chain uses TRBV20-1 and TRBJ2-1; 13 nucleotides agree with TRBD2. V shed 4 bases and J 0 bases; nucleotides not matched to a gene: 12. Per the germline V gene, CDR1 is DFQATT and CDR2 is SNEGSKA (reference sequence). The CDR3 has 19 residues. CDR3 protein: CSATVEGLAGYSSYNEQFF. In DNA, the CDR3 is TGCAGTGCTACCGTAGAGGGACTAGCGGGATATAGCTCCTACAATGAGCAGTTCTTC.

The rearrangement links TRBV9 to TRBJ2-3; tentative D call: TRBD2 (6 bases). Per germline, CDR1 SGDLS and CDR2 YYNGEE. The ends were cut back, 4 bases at V and 1 base at J, with 10 bases in the middle. The CDR3 covers 14 residues. In DNA form, the CDR3 reads TGTGCCAGCAGCCGGGGCGGGGGCACAGATACGCAGTATTTT. It codes for CASSRGGGTDTQYF.